This T cell receptor (beta chain) stems from a study of Graves' ophthalmopathy and Graves' hyperthyroidism. Study as a whole: Before any treatment, peripheral blood was taken at the initial diagnosis.

The diagnosis combined clinical symptoms, thyroxine, TRAb, thyroid ultrasound and orbital computed tomography scans. PBMCs were isolated by Ficoll-Paque density gradient centrifugation, using about 10 ml of fresh peripheral blood as the starting material. RNA transcripts provided the template for amplifying TCR beta CDR3 regions. HTBI-primed RT-PCR formed the first round, and a multiplex PCR formed the second. MiXCR was run by TCRdb on the multiplex PCR reads, yielding one entry per CDR3 protein. The repertoire consists of about 400,000 distinct CDR3 sequences, with more than 20% occurring once and the leading ten covering roughly 3%. The specimen was peripheral blood. The clonotype was recovered from a woman between 18 and 30 years old with stable Graves' hyperthyroidism.

The CDR3, as DNA: TGTGCCAGCAGCAGGACGGGGCTAGCCTACGAGCAGTACTTC. Its protein is CASSRTGLAYEQYF. This chain links TRBV7-2 with TRBJ2-7; either TRBD1 or TRBD2 may fit D (5 bases each). The V and J ends lost 5 bases and 2 bases respectively, with 13 bases between them. The germline CDR1 and CDR2 sequences are SGHTA and FQGNSA. The CDR3 length is 14 residues.